The clone carrying this TCR beta chain was counted many times. Its specificity is unknown. Combining a sample-barcoded 5' primer with a J-beta primer mix, a second PCR ran for roughly 7 to 12 cycles. TCRdb re-derived calls from the 5' RACE reads in MiXCR, one entry per CDR3 protein. The sample lists about 1,800,000 distinct CDR3 sequences; about 30% were seen once. The CDR3 runs to 14 residues. These data belong to a study of blood T cells in healthy people across ages. Broader study findings: Roughly linearly, TCR beta diversity per million T cells fell as age increased. TCR beta diversity tracked closely with naive T cell percentage.

The sequencing sample was made of blood. The sequence was obtained from a woman aged 25-40 years in good health. The chain recombines TRBV21-1 with TRBJ2-1; the table names TRBD1, a call not compared with the DNA. TRBV21-1 is a recognized pseudogene. CDR3: CASSSGTDNNEQFF. In DNA, the CDR3 is TGTGCCAGCAGCTCCGGGACAGATAACAATGAGCAGTTCTTC.